These 18 T cell receptor beta chains were sequenced from one sample in a study of cytomegalovirus exposure and HLA in healthy donors. 13 Jbeta primers and 60 Vbeta primers were used for the PCR. Repertoires were generated with immunoSEQ multiplex PCR, while TCRdb's copy carries only in-frame clones and drops some. With about 60,000 clones in the sample, the ten largest clones hold around 9%. Source material: PBMCs. These receptors were taken from a man between 50 and 59 years old in good health and CMV-seropositive.

The DNA of the CDR3 is TGTGCCAGCAGCCGACTAGCGGGAGGCACCGTCCCTAGCACAGATACGCAGTATTTT. This translates into CASSRLAGGTVPSTDTQYF. The chain carries TRBV7-2 and TRBJ2-3; 13 bases align to TRBD2. This CDR3 contains 19 residues. The germline gives CDR1 SGHTA, CDR2 FQGNSA. With 5 bases clipped from V and 0 bases from J, the junction kept 11 bases outside the gene matches.

V is TRBV15 and J is TRBJ1-6, with D perhaps matching TRBD1 (6 bases). V lost 1 base and J 9 bases, leaving 19 bases between the germline ends. The CDR3 totals 17 residues. CDR1 is LNHNV and CDR2 is YYDKDF in the germline V gene (reference sequence). The CDR3 DNA is TGTGCCACCAGCAGAGGACCGGGAGGGAGGGGGGGTTCACCCCTCCACTTT. Protein product: CATSRGPGGRGGSPLHF.

This chain links TRBV10-3 with TRBJ2-7; TRBD1 is a possible D gene (5 bases). Germline-derived CDR1 and CDR2 are ENHRY and SYGVKD. The CDR3 spans 14 residues. With 3 bases removed from V and 3 bases from J, the gap between germline ends came to 12 bases. CDR3 sequence: CAISDARVYYEQYF. Here the CDR3 DNA reads TGTGCCATCAGTGATGCCAGGGTCTACTACGAGCAGTACTTC.

The chain has TRBV6-5 and TRBJ1-3; TRBD1 matches 7 bases. The germline V gene has CDR1 MNHEY and CDR2 SVGAGI. Losses at the gene ends were 7 bases for V and 4 bases for J; bases not matched to a gene: 10. The CDR3 is made up of 15 amino acids. The CDR3 is CASTREGAGGNTIYF. The DNA of the CDR3 is TGTGCCAGCACCCGAGAGGGGGCGGGAGGAAACACCATATATTTT.

This chain links TRBV27 with TRBJ1-2, with 11 bases that match TRBD1. The CDR3 covers 16 residues. J lost 6 bases, V lost 5 bases, and 11 bases had no gene match. Germline V lookup: CDR1 MNHEY, CDR2 SMNVEV (reference sequence). The CDR3 bases are TGTGCCAGCAGTCTCGAAAGGACAGGGGGCATCGATGGCTACACCTTC. Its translation: CASSLERTGGIDGYTF.

The chain is built from TRBV30 and TRBJ1-1; D may be TRBD1 (5 bases). CDR3 length: 13 residues. Germline CDR1 GTSNPN, CDR2 SVGIG (reference sequence). Trimming shortened V by 3 bases and J by 1 base, and 9 bases separated the two germline ends. CDR3 loop: CAWSGRENTEAFF. In DNA form, the CDR3 reads TGTGCCTGGAGCGGCAGGGAGAACACTGAAGCTTTCTTT.

The chain carries TRBV4-1 and TRBJ1-4; TRBD1 aligns across 8 bases. The trim removed 1 base at V and 5 bases at J, leaving 6 bases unmatched. The CDR3 is made up of 16 amino acids. Germline loops: CDR1 MGHRA, CDR2 YSYEKL. Here the CDR3 DNA reads TGCGCCAGCAGCCAAGTCTCAGGGGGCGCAAATGAAAAACTGTTTTTT. It is translated as CASSQVSGGANEKLFF.

J is TRBJ2-7 and V is TRBV7-2; no firm D call. The CDR3 totals 15 residues. Trimming took off 0 bases at V and 0 bases at J, with 9 bases between the two ends. Germline CDR1 SGHTA, CDR2 FQGNSA. CDR3 bases: TGTGCCAGCAGCTTAGCCCACTCTAACTCCTACGAGCAGTACTTC. Translation gives CASSLAHSNSYEQYF.

CDR3 nucleotides: TGTGCTAGTGGTTTGGTGGGGGGGGTCTCTGGGGCCAACGTCCTGACTTTC. It is translated as CASGLVGGVSGANVLTF. The rearrangement uses TRBV12-5 and TRBJ2-6; 7 nucleotides align to TRBD2. J lost 0 bases, V lost 0 bases, and 2 bases had no gene match. Per germline, CDR1 LGHNT and CDR2 FRNRAP. The CDR3 has 17 residues.

The chain combines TRBV7-9 with TRBJ2-1; TRBD1 aligns across 7 bases. J lost 0 bases, V lost 4 bases, and 9 bases had no gene match. This CDR3 region has 17 residues. The germline V gene has CDR1 SEHNR and CDR2 FQNEAQ (reference sequence). The CDR3 DNA sequence: TGTGCCAGCAGCTCCCTCCGGGACAGAAGCTCCTACAATGAGCAGTTCTTC. It specifies CASSSLRDRSSYNEQFF.

This sequence joins TRBV2 and TRBJ1-1; weak D call: TRBD1 (6 bases). Germline values: CDR1 SNHLY, CDR2 FYNNEI. The V gene lost 7 bases and the J gene lost 2 bases, with 11 bases spanning the gap. This CDR3 has 13 residues. The CDR3 nucleotides are TGTGCCAGCAATCCACAGGGAAACACTGAAGCTTTCTTT. This codes for CASNPQGNTEAFF.

V usage is TRBV7-9 and J usage is TRBJ2-7, with D unresolved. Trimming took 0 bases from V and 3 from J, leaving 9 bases between them. Germline V gene lookup returns CDR1 SEHNR and CDR2 FQNEAQ (reference sequence). The CDR3 consists of 14 residues. CDR3 region: CASSLAVQNYEQYF. The DNA for the CDR3 is TGTGCCAGCAGCTTAGCTGTACAGAACTACGAGCAGTACTTC.

This CDR3 reads CATTGVFGANNEQFF. CDR3 sequence (DNA): TGTGCCACGACAGGGGTGTTTGGGGCAAACAATGAGCAGTTCTTC. The chain uses TRBV19 and TRBJ2-1, with TRBD1 matching over 8 bases. The V and J ends lost 10 bases and 5 bases, in that order; junction bases with no gene match: 13. Germline loops: CDR1 LNHDA, CDR2 SQIVND (reference sequence). CDR3 size: 15 residues. The entire variable domain, with the rest obtained from reference TRBV19 and TRBJ2-1, is as follows: DGGITQSPKYLFRKEGQNVTLSCEQNLNHDAMYWYRQDPGQGLRLIYYSQIVNDFQKGDIAEGYSVSREKKESFPLTVTSAQKNPTAFYLCATTGVFGANNEQFFGPGTRLTVL.

The rearrangement uses TRBV12-5 and TRBJ2-5; D gene unclear. This CDR3 region has 14 residues. V was clipped by 3 bases and J by 1 base, with 9 bases between them. Germline CDR1 and CDR2: LGHNT and FRNRAP. CDR3 nucleotide sequence: TGTGCTAGTGGTTTAGGAGCCAGCCAAGAGACCCAGTACTTC. Its translation: CASGLGASQETQYF.

This chain uses TRBV18 with TRBJ1-2, with 8 bases fitting TRBD1. The V gene end was trimmed by 2 bases and the J gene end by 8 bases; junction bases not matched to a gene: 16. This CDR3 is built from 17 residues. Germline loops: CDR1 KGHSH, CDR2 LQKENI. In DNA, the CDR3 is TGTGCCAGCTCACCAATCCGGCAGGGGGCTGATGTGGGCGGCTACACCTTC. As protein: CASSPIRQGADVGGYTF. Looking up the rest from reference TRBV18 and TRBJ1-2 gives the full variable domain: NAGVMQNPRHLVRRRGQEARLRCSPMKGHSHVYWYRQLPEEGLKFMVYLQKENIIDESGMPKERFSAEFPKEGPSILRIQQVVRGDSAAYFCASSPIRQGADVGGYTFGSGTRLTVV.

V gene TRBV18 combines with J gene TRBJ1-4; no firm D call. In germline, CDR1 is KGHSH, CDR2 LQKENI. The CDR3 totals 14 residues. V was cut by 2 bases and J by 7 bases, with 11 bases left in between. The chain's CDR3 is CASSPMVRGEKLFF. The DNA of the CDR3 is TGTGCCAGCTCACCAATGGTTAGAGGTGAAAAACTGTTTTTT.

The gene calls are TRBV30 and TRBJ2-1, with D unresolved. Germline V CDR1 and CDR2: GTSNPN, SVGIG (reference sequence). This CDR3 has 11 amino acids. V was pared by 2 bases and J by 8 bases, with 7 bases between. This CDR3 reads CAWSSRDEQFF. Here the CDR3 DNA reads TGTGCCTGGAGTAGCCGGGATGAGCAGTTCTTC.

This rearrangement joins TRBV4-1 to TRBJ2-3, with D possibly TRBD2 on 6 matching bases. This CDR3 contains 15 residues. Trimming cost V 1 base and J 2 bases, with 10 bases left between them. Looked up from germline, CDR1 is MGHRA and CDR2 is YSYEKL. The CDR3 DNA is TGCGCCAGCAGCCAAGTACAGCGGGCCACAGATACGCAGTATTTT. Amino acids: CASSQVQRATDTQYF.